This T cell receptor beta chain was documented in a study of blood T cell repertoires in COVID-19. The wider study: Italy, Spain and the United States were the sources of the convalescent and acute COVID-19 samples. In each case, the material was cDNA or gDNA derived from T cells, B-cell-depleted T cells, or PBMCs.

Per the original data handling: Amplification with reference gene primers provided the estimates of nucleated cell counts. Profiling relied on immunoSEQ multiplex PCR, and the TCRdb table lists in-frame clones only, not all of them. V and J calls and clone size are as listed in that table; D and trimming were resolved from the DNA. This table has over 85,000 clones, around 68% appearing once. The CDR3 has 14 amino acids. Germline V CDR1 and CDR2: MNHEY, SVGAGI. The J segment lost 3 bases and the V segment lost 8 bases, leaving 9 bases of the junction unmatched. The clonotype was recovered from a woman aged 55-69 years with acute or convalescent COVID-19. The material sequenced was peripheral blood. V and J are TRBV6-5 and TRBJ2-7; 8 bases line up with TRBD1. The CDR3 DNA reads as TGTGCCAGCCGGAAGGACAGGGCGCTCTACGAGCAGTACTTC. It translates to CASRKDRALYEQYF.